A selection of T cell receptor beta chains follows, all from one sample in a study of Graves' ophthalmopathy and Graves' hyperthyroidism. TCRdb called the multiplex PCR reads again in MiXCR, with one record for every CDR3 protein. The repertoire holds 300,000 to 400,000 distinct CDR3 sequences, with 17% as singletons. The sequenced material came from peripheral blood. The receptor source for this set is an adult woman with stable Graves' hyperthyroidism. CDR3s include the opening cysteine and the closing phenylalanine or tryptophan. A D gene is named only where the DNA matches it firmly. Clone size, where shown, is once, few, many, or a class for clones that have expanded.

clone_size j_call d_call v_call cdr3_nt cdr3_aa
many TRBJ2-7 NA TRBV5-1 TGCGCCAGCACACCCAATGCGGCTAGCCGATACCTTTTCTACGAGCAGTACTTC CASTPNAASRYLFYEQYF
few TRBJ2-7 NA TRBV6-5 TGTGCCAGCAGGCGCGGACTGAACGAGCAGTACTTC CASRRGLNEQYF
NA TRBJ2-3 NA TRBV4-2 TGTGCCAGCAGCCTTGATCTATCACAGTCCGATACGCAGTATTTT CASSLDLSQSDTQYF
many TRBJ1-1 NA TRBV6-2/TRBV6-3 TGTGCCAGCAGTTACGTTCGTCAGGGAACTGAAGCTTTCTTT CASSYVRQGTEAFF
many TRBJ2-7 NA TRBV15 TGTGCCACCAGCAGCCCTACTCACCTCTCCTACGAGCAGTACTTC CATSSPTHLSYEQYF
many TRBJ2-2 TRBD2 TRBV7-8 TGTGCCAGCAGCTTAGTGACTAGCGGGCCAAACACCGGGGAGCTGTTTTTT CASSLVTSGPNTGELFF
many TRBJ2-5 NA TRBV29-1 TGCAGCGTTGAAACTGGGGCAGGCCAAGAGACCCAGTACTTC CSVETGAGQETQYF
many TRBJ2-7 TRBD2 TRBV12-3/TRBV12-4 TGTGCCAGCAGTCCCTTACCCCCTAGCGGGAGCTCCTACGAGCAGTACTTC CASSPLPPSGSSYEQYF
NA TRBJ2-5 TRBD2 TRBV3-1 TGTGCCAGCAGCCAAAGGACTAGCGGGAGGGCCCGAGAGACCCAGTACTTC CASSQRTSGRARETQYF
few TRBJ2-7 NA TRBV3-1 TGTGCCAGCAGCCAACCAGGCGCCTCCTACGAGCAGTACTTC CASSQPGASYEQYF
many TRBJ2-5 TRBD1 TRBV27 TGTGCCAGTAACGAACTACCCTCGGGACAGAAAGAGACCCAGTACTTC CASNELPSGQKETQYF
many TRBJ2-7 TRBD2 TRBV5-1 TGCGCCAGCAGCTTGACGACTAGCGGCTCCTACGAGCAGTACTTC CASSLTTSGSYEQYF
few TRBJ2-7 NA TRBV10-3 TGTGCCACGACCGGGACCTCCTACGAGCAGTACTTC CATTGTSYEQYF
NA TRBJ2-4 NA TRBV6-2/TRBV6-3 TGTGCCAGCAGTTACCCACTGGGTATTCAGTACTTC CASSYPLGIQYF
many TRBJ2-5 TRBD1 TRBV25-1 TGTGCCAGCAGTGATGAGCACAGGGGGCAAGAGACCCAGTACTTC CASSDEHRGQETQYF
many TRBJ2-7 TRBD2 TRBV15 TGTGCCACCAGCAGGGCCCGACTAGCGGGAGCCTATGGGGACGAGCAGTACTTC CATSRARLAGAYGDEQYF
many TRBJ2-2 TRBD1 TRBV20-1 TGCAGTGCTGCAGGGGGAATTAACACCGGGGAGCTGTTTTTT CSAAGGINTGELFF